A single TCR beta chain is shown here with its context. The antigen is unknown. The data originate from a study of cytomegalovirus exposure and HLA in healthy donors. Study-wide results and limits: It was taken for granted in presence/absence analyses that sequencing depth across donors was roughly uniform. Listed as cytomegalovirus-associated were roughly 180 TCR beta chains. A later analysis reportedly found that, within productive TCRs, an Asian-associated ancestry cluster had fewer N-insertions than the mean observed across the approximately 670 donors.

The PCR made use of 60 Vbeta and 13 Jbeta primers. Sequencing was performed with immunoSEQ multiplex PCR; in TCRdb, only in-frame clones are kept and a portion is missing. The table has roughly 56,000 clones, about 89% seen once; the top ten hold approximately 1.5%. The material sequenced was PBMCs. This receptor was taken from a man aged 18 to 29 in good health and CMV-seronegative.

CDR3 protein: CASQTTLGHMNTEAFF. Here the CDR3 DNA reads TGCGCCAGCCAAACCACTCTAGGACATATGAACACTGAAGCTTTCTTT. The chain combines TRBV4-1 with TRBJ1-1, with TRBD1 as a possible D gene (5 bases). Trimming took off 8 bases at V and 0 bases at J, with 19 bases between the two ends. This CDR3 comprises 16 residues. Germline V gene sequence: CDR1 MGHRA, CDR2 YSYEKL.